The 23 T cell receptor beta chains listed next were all sequenced from one sample in a study of regulatory T cells in long-lasting Graves disease (dated by TCRdb to about 2021). Sample time point, as interpreted from the label and publication: newly diagnosed GD, antithyroid drugs for less than 3 months. For both TCR sequencing and RNA sequencing, RNA was extracted from PBMCs using TRIzol. The library relied on multiplex PCR. The reads were generated on an Illumina HiSeq 4000. iRepertoire HTBI primers and Arm-PCR amplification of CDR3 regions were used to construct TCR beta libraries. TCRdb cleaned the public reads at Q25 with fastp, built clones with MiXCR and kept in-frame beta chains. Each CDR3 protein gets just one entry, which takes the most common genes and DNA from the rows behind it. Counted in this sample were about 440,000 distinct CDR3 sequences; 15% to 20% of them appeared once. The ten largest clones take up about 25% of the sample.

These data were also reused for a study on T cells in Graves' hyperthyroidism and ophthalmopathy.

This specimen consisted of peripheral blood mononuclear cells (PBMCs), obtained at new diagnosis, from a patient treated with antithyroid drugs. Source of these receptors: a woman younger than 30 with Graves disease. Donor details come from another sample of the same person, matched by shared clones.

This clonotype showed up many times. J is TRBJ2-7 and V is TRBV11-3; 8 nucleotides agree with TRBD2. The germline CDR1 and CDR2 sequences are SGHNT and YENEEA. This CDR3 is built from 17 residues. The ends lost 5 bases at V and 5 bases at J; junction bases unmatched: 17. CDR3 loop: CASSPGGLYSGIDEQYF. The CDR3 bases are TGTGCCAGCAGCCCCGGTGGGCTGTATAGCGGGATCGACGAGCAGTACTTC.

This clonotype was recorded many times. The chain employs TRBV14 and TRBJ2-1; D remains unclear. From germline, CDR1 is SGHDN and CDR2 FVKESK. The CDR3 consists of 13 residues. V was trimmed by 4 bases and J by 10 bases, leaving 14 bases between them. CDR3 amino acids: CASSPLGLGEQFF. In DNA form, the CDR3 reads TGTGCCAGCAGCCCCCTGGGCCTTGGGGAGCAGTTCTTC.

This clonotype was recorded at least ten times. This chain connects TRBV9 to TRBJ2-1, with TRBD2 matching over 11 bases. J lost 2 bases, V lost 8 bases, and 6 bases had no gene match. This CDR3 spans 15 amino acids. The germline gives CDR1 SGDLS, CDR2 YYNGEE. For the CDR3, the DNA is TGTGCCAGTAGTGTAGCGGGAGGGCCCTACAATGAGCAGTTCTTC. Residues: CASSVAGGPYNEQFF.

This rearrangement joins TRBV29-1 to TRBJ1-5; D unclear. Trimming removed 6 bases at V and 0 bases at J, with 9 bases between. The CDR3 is 13 amino acids. The germline V gene encodes CDR1 SQVTM and CDR2 ANQGSEA. CDR3 in DNA: TGCAGCGTGAGGGAGTATAGCAATCAGCCCCAGCATTTT. Protein sequence: CSVREYSNQPQHF.

The J gene is TRBJ2-7, the V gene TRBV3-1; maybe TRBD2 (6 bases). Trimming pared 11 bases from V and 4 bases from J, leaving 24 bases between. This CDR3 has 15 amino acids. In germline, CDR1 is LGHDT, CDR2 YNNKEL (reference sequence). As DNA, the CDR3 is TGTGCCTCACAAAGGAGGGAAGATGAAATATACGAGCAGTACTTC. Translation: CASQRREDEIYEQYF.

This clonotype appeared a few times. The V gene is TRBV12-3 or TRBV12-4, the J gene TRBJ2-1; D might be TRBD2 (6 bases). V was shortened by 0 bases and J by 9 bases, with 12 bases between the two germline ends. The CDR3 spans 14 residues. The CDR3 region has the DNA TGTGCCAGCAGTTTAGCGCTAATGGGAGGTGAGCAGTTCTTC. Translation: CASSLALMGGEQFF.

This clonotype was observed many times. V is TRBV5-1 and J is TRBJ1-4; D is possibly TRBD1 (6 bases). V was cut by 0 bases and J by 7 bases, with 16 bases left in between. CDR3 size: 16 residues. Looked up from germline, CDR1 is SGHRS and CDR2 is YFSETQ. The CDR3 nucleotides read TGCGCCAGCAGCTTGGACGAGGGACACCGTAGTGAAAAACTGTTTTTT. As protein: CASSLDEGHRSEKLFF.

At least ten counts were recorded for this clonotype. The chain joins TRBV24-1 to TRBJ2-3; 9 nucleotides match TRBD2. From germline, CDR1 is KGHDR and CDR2 SFDVKD. V was pared by 6 bases and J by 2 bases, with 2 bases of the junction left unmatched. The CDR3 consists of 14 residues. CDR3: CATSPSGTTDTQYF. The DNA of the CDR3 is TGTGCCACCAGTCCTAGCGGGACCACAGATACGCAGTATTTT.

This clonotype has at least ten counts. The J gene is TRBJ2-7, the V gene TRBV27; D remains unclear. The CDR3 is made up of 20 amino acids. With 2 bases removed from V and 0 bases from J, the gap between germline ends came to 26 bases. The V gene's germline CDR1 is MNHEY and CDR2 SMNVEV (reference sequence). CDR3 sequence: CASSLDRVPRFPGFSYEQYF. The CDR3 bases are TGTGCCAGCAGTTTAGACCGGGTCCCACGCTTCCCCGGCTTCTCCTACGAGCAGTACTTC.

This clonotype turned up a few times. The chain employs TRBV10-1 and TRBJ2-7; TRBD2 aligns across 14 bases. Germline CDR1 WNHNN, CDR2 SYGVQD (reference sequence). V dropped 0 bases and J dropped 5; count of bases not matched to a gene: 6. This CDR3 comprises 17 residues. The CDR3 protein is CASSESRLAGGLNEQYF. Written as DNA, the CDR3 is TGCGCCAGCAGTGAGTCGAGACTAGCGGGAGGGCTGAACGAGCAGTACTTC.

This clonotype occurred many times. The J gene is TRBJ2-1, the V gene TRBV20-1; D might be TRBD2 (6 bases). This CDR3 is 13 amino acids long. CDR1 is DFQATT and CDR2 is SNEGSKA in the germline V gene (reference sequence). Between the trimmed V and J ends, which lost 3 bases and 3 bases, there was a span of 9 bases. The CDR3 is CSASPTSYNEQFF. The CDR3 DNA is TGCAGTGCTAGCCCGACTAGCTACAATGAGCAGTTCTTC.

In this sample, this clonotype turned up many times. The V gene is TRBV12-3 or TRBV12-4, the J gene TRBJ1-1, with 8 bases that match TRBD1. V lost 5 bases to trimming and J lost 6 bases; unmatched junction nucleotides: 5. The CDR3 consists of 13 residues. The CDR3 DNA reads as TGTGCCAGCAGTCTAAAACAGGGGGCTGAAGCTTTCTTT. Translated, it gives CASSLKQGAEAFF.

This clonotype was recorded once. One base separates it from a far larger clone, so it is likely a read error. The rearrangement joins TRBV6-2 or TRBV6-3 to TRBJ1-1; 7 bases align to TRBD1. The V and J ends lost 4 bases and 3 bases, in that order; junction bases with no gene match: 11. The CDR3 is made up of 16 amino acids. Germline V gene data show CDR1 as MNHEY and CDR2 as SVGEGT. CDR3 in amino acids: CASSSGTTGEDTEAFF. As DNA, the CDR3 is TGTGCCAGCAGTTCAGGGACAACAGGGGAGGACACTGAAGCTTTCTTT.

This clonotype was picked up many times. CDR3 DNA: TGTGCCAGCAGCCCCAGGGGGCTGAGGACTGAAGCTTTCTTT. Protein product: CASSPRGLRTEAFF. The rearrangement joins TRBV28 to TRBJ1-1, with 8 positions matching TRBD1. Germline V lookup: CDR1 MDHEN, CDR2 SYDVKM. CDR3 length: 14 amino acids. J was trimmed by 5 bases and V by 6 bases; bases with no gene match: 8.

This clonotype was observed many times. This chain connects TRBV12-3 or TRBV12-4 to TRBJ2-7; 9 bases fit TRBD2. The J segment lost 5 bases and the V segment lost 2 bases, leaving 4 bases of the junction unmatched. The length of the CDR3 is 14 residues. CDR3 sequence: CASSLLAGVDEQYF. DNA for the CDR3: TGTGCCAGCAGTTTATTAGCGGGAGTCGACGAGCAGTACTTC.

As for this clonotype: With a much larger clone just one base away, this may be a read error. The chain has TRBV28 and TRBJ2-3; D possibly matches TRBD1 or TRBD2 (5 bases each). The germline gives CDR1 MDHEN, CDR2 SYDVKM. The V and J ends lost 6 bases and 0 bases respectively, with 34 bases between them. The CDR3 covers 22 residues. The CDR3 DNA is TGTGCCAGCAGGATAGGAGTTTCCAAGGGGTATTGGAGCGGTAACAGCACAGATACGCAGTATTTT. Its protein product is CASRIGVSKGYWSGNSTDTQYF.

This chain joins TRBV3-1 and TRBJ2-7; D unresolved. Germline values: CDR1 LGHDT, CDR2 YNNKEL (reference sequence). Deletions cut 1 base from V and 0 bases from J, with 13 bases between. The CDR3 is 16 amino acids. CDR3 protein: CASSQGSAFSSYEQYF. The CDR3 nucleotides are TGTGCCAGCAGCCAAGGATCTGCGTTCAGCTCCTACGAGCAGTACTTC.

A word on this clonotype: This sequence may be a read error, since a much larger clone differs from it by one base. CDR3 loop: CASSLTSGSYYEQFF. The CDR3 DNA reads as TGTGCCAGCAGCTTGACTAGCGGGAGTTACTACGAGCAGTTCTTC. The V and J genes are TRBV7-6 and TRBJ2-1, with 12 bases fitting TRBD2. Germline values: CDR1 SGHVS, CDR2 FNYEAQ. The V and J ends lost 3 bases and 10 bases, in that order; junction bases with no gene match: 7. The CDR3 loop spans 15 amino acids.

This clonotype has a handful of counts. The rearrangement joins TRBV7-6 to TRBJ2-7; 7 positions match TRBD2. Trimming removed 1 base from V and 7 bases from J; junction bases left unmatched: 10. Germline values: CDR1 SGHVS, CDR2 FNYEAQ. This CDR3 contains 15 residues. The chain's CDR3 is CASSLGGGLGEEQYF. The CDR3 DNA sequence: TGTGCCAGCAGCTTAGGGGGAGGGTTAGGAGAAGAGCAGTACTTC.

This clonotype came up many times. V gene TRBV6-1 combines with J gene TRBJ2-3; D gene unclear. The ends were cut back, 6 bases at V and 0 bases at J, with 10 bases in the middle. The germline V gene has CDR1 MNHNS and CDR2 SASEGT. The CDR3 consists of 14 residues. CDR3: CASRPAGSTDTQYF. In DNA form, the CDR3 reads TGTGCCAGCAGGCCCGCCGGTAGCACAGATACGCAGTATTTT.

At least ten counts were recorded for this clonotype. The chain has TRBV7-2 and TRBJ2-4; 9 bases agree with TRBD2. Trimming cost V 3 bases and J 0 bases; bases outside gene matches: 6. CDR3 length: 17 residues. Germline CDR1 is SGHTA and CDR2 is FQGNSA. CDR3 DNA sequence: TGTGCCAGCAGCTTCCAGACTAGCGGAATAGCCAAAAACATTCAGTACTTC. This sequence encodes CASSFQTSGIAKNIQYF.

The genes are TRBV9 and TRBJ2-3; 8 bases are a match to TRBD1. The germline V gene has CDR1 SGDLS and CDR2 YYNGEE. J gave up 0 bases and V 0 bases, and 6 bases lay outside the gene matches. The CDR3 totals 17 residues. CDR3 region: CASSVGWTGTSTDTQYF. The CDR3 bases are TGTGCCAGCAGCGTAGGATGGACAGGGACTAGCACAGATACGCAGTATTTT.

This clonotype showed up just a few times. The gene calls are TRBV6-1 and TRBJ1-2; D not resolved. Looked up from germline, CDR1 is MNHNS and CDR2 is SASEGT. The CDR3 is 14 amino acids. V shed 6 bases and J shed 4 bases, with 15 bases lying between them. CDR3 DNA sequence: TGTGCCAGCAGCCCTGAACTGAATTCCTATGGCTACACCTTC. Translating it yields CASSPELNSYGYTF.